Shown below are 4 T cell receptor beta chains from a single sample sequenced in a study of blood T cell repertoires in COVID-19. The method was immunoSEQ multiplex PCR; TCRdb's version includes in-frame clones alone and lacks a portion of them. The sample lists 95,000 to 150,000 clones, over 80% occurring once. Sequencing used PBMCs or T cells enriched from blood (not recorded which). The receptors were gathered from a woman in her twenties or thirties who had recovered from COVID-19.

This rearrangement joins TRBV27 to TRBJ2-7; TRBD1 matches at 10 bases. CDR1 is MNHEY, CDR2 SMNVEV, per germline (reference sequence). This CDR3 has 15 residues. V lost 6 bases, J lost 7 bases, and 12 bases stayed unmatched. The CDR3 sequence: CASSEIPGQGREQYF. For the CDR3, the DNA is TGTGCCAGCAGCGAGATACCGGGACAGGGGAGGGAGCAGTACTTC.

V is TRBV28 and J is TRBJ2-7, with a weak D call TRBD2 (6 bases). Germline V gives CDR1 MDHEN, CDR2 SYDVKM. V lost 7 bases to trimming and J lost 2 bases, with 21 bases between them. This CDR3 comprises 16 residues. The CDR3 DNA follows: TGTGCCAGCAACACGAGGTGGGACGGGGGTGCCTACGAGCAGTACTTC. It yields the protein CASNTRWDGGAYEQYF.

This chain connects TRBV7-3 to TRBJ2-1; 11 nucleotides line up with TRBD1. V gave up 2 bases and J gave up 7 bases; unmatched junction bases: 7. The CDR3 length is 16 residues. The V gene's germline CDR1 is SGHTA and CDR2 FQGTGA. The CDR3 sequence: CASSLRVGTGGNEQFF. As DNA, the CDR3 is TGTGCCAGCAGCTTACGGGTAGGGACAGGGGGAAATGAGCAGTTCTTC.

This chain connects TRBV2 to TRBJ2-7, with TRBD1 matching over 9 bases. The V gene end was trimmed by 6 bases and the J gene end by 5 bases; junction bases not matched to a gene: 8. This CDR3 has 14 residues. Germline values: CDR1 SNHLY, CDR2 FYNNEI. CDR3 amino acids: CASRTGTGSNEQYF. DNA for the CDR3: TGTGCCAGCAGGACCGGGACAGGGAGCAACGAGCAGTACTTC. Combining the CDR3 with reference TRBV2 and TRBJ2-7 gives the whole variable domain EPEVTQTPSHQVTQMGQEVILRCVPISNHLYFYWYRQILGQKVEFLVSFYNNEISEKSEIFDDQFSVERPDGSNFTLKIRSTKLEDSAMYFCASRTGTGSNEQYFGPGTRLTVT.